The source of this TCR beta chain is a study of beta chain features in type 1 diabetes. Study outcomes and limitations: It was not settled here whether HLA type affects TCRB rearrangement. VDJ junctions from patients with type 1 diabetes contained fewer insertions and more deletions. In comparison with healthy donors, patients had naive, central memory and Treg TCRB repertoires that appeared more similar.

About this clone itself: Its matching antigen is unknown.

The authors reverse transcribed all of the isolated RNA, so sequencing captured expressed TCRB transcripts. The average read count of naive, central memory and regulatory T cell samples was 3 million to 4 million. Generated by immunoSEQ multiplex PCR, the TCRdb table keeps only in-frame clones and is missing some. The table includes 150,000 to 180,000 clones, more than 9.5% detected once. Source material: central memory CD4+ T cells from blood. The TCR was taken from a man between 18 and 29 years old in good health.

DNA for the CDR3: TGTGCCAGCAGCGTAGGAACTAGGGGTGAGACCCAGTACTTC. Encoded protein: CASSVGTRGETQYF. The chain joins TRBV9 to TRBJ2-5; D may match TRBD1 or TRBD2 (5 bases each). CDR3 length: 14 residues. Per the germline V gene, CDR1 is SGDLS and CDR2 is YYNGEE. The germline V and J ends were trimmed by 0 bases and 5 bases, with 11 bases remaining between them. The full variable domain, completed using reference TRBV9 and TRBJ2-5, is DSGVTQTPKHLITATGQRVTLRCSPRSGDLSVYWYQQSLDQGLQFLIQYYNGEERAKGNILERFSAQQFPDLHSELNLSSLELGDSALYFCASSVGTRGETQYFGPGTRLLVL.